The clone carrying this T cell receptor (beta chain) was counted a few times. TCRdb reprocessed the 5' RACE reads with MiXCR, giving one entry per CDR3 protein. The sample holds approximately 60,000 distinct CDR3 sequences, 22% seen once. Trimming took 4 bases from V and 1 from J; bases not matched to a gene: 14. This CDR3 is 17 amino acids long. Germline lookup yields CDR1 SGHRS and CDR2 YFSETQ. The TCR comes from a female donor with breast cancer. This rearrangement joins TRBV5-1 to TRBJ2-7; 7 bases align to TRBD2. Sequencing was carried out using memory CD4+ T cells sorted from a lymph node. Subset reported: memory CD4+ T cells, CD4+CD45RO+CD25-. CDR3: CASSPGTHRGGSYEQYF. The CDR3 DNA reads as TGCGCCAGCAGCCCGGGGACCCATCGCGGGGGATCCTACGAGCAGTACTTC. Variable domain in full (rest from reference TRBV5-1 and TRBJ2-7): KAGVTQTPRYLIKTRGQQVTLSCSPISGHRSVSWYQQTPGQGLQFLFEYFSETQRNKGNFPGRFSGRQFSNSRSEMNVSTLELGDSALYLCASSPGTHRGGSYEQYFGPGTRLTVT.